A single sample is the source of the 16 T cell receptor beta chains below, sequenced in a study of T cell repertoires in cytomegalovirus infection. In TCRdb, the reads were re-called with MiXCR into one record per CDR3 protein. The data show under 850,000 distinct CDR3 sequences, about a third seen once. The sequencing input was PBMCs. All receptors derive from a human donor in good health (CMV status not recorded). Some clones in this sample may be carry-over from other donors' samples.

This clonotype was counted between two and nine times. The CDR3 reads CASSPEGQGWGYNEQFF. The CDR3 DNA reads as TGTGCCAGCAGCCCCGAAGGACAGGGCTGGGGCTACAATGAGCAGTTCTTC. This chain links TRBV7-6 with TRBJ2-1; 8 bases match TRBD1. The CDR3 covers 17 residues. The germline gives CDR1 SGHVS, CDR2 FNYEAQ. Germline trimming cut 5 bases from V and 3 bases from J; bases unmatched to any gene: 12.

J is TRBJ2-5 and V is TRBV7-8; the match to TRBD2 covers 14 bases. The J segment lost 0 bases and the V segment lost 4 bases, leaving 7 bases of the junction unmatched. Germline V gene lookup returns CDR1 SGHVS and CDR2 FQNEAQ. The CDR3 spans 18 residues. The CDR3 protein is CASSSGTSGGLYQETQYF. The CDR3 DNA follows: TGTGCCAGCAGCTCCGGGACTAGCGGGGGCCTGTACCAAGAGACCCAGTACTTC.

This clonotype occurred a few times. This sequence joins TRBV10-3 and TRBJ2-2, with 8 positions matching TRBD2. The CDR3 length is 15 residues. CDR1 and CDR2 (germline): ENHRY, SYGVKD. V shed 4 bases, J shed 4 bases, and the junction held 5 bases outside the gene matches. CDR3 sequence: CAISGTSRRTGELFF. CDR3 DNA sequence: TGTGCCATCAGTGGGACTAGCCGGCGCACCGGGGAGCTGTTTTTT.

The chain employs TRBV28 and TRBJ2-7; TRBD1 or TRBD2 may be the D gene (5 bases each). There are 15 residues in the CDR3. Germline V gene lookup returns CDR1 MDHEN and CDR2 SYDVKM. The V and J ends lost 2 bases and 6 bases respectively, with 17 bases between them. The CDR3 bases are TGTGCCAGCAGTTTAAATGAGGGGTACACTTCCGAGCAGTACTTC. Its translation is CASSLNEGYTSEQYF.

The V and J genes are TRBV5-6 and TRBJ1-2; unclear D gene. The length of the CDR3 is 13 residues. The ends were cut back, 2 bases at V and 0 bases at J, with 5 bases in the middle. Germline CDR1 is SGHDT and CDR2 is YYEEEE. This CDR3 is CASSFRANYGYTF. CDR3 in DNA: TGTGCCAGCAGCTTCCGGGCTAACTATGGCTACACCTTC.

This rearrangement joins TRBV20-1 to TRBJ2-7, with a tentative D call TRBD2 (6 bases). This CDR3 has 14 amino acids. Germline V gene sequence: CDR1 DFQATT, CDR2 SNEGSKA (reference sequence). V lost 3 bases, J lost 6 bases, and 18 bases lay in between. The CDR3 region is CSARGTSVPVEQYF. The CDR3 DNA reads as TGCAGTGCTAGGGGGACTTCGGTTCCCGTCGAGCAGTACTTC.

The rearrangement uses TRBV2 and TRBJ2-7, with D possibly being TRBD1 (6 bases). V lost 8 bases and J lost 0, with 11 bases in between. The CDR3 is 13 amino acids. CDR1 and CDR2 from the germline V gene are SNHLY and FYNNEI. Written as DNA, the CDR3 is TGTGCCAGCGGACAGAGACTCTCCTACGAGCAGTACTTC. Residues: CASGQRLSYEQYF. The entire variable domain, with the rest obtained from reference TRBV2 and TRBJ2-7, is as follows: EPEVTQTPSHQVTQMGQEVILRCVPISNHLYFYWYRQILGQKVEFLVSFYNNEISEKSEIFDDQFSVERPDGSNFTLKIRSTKLEDSAMYFCASGQRLSYEQYFGPGTRLTVT.

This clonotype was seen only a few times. CDR3 amino acids: CASTEGQGAFLHYGYTF. The DNA for the CDR3 is TGCGCCAGCACCGAGGGACAGGGGGCCTTTCTACACTATGGCTACACCTTC. This chain uses TRBV5-1 with TRBJ1-2, with 12 bases matching TRBD1. The CDR3 is 17 residues long. Germline lookup yields CDR1 SGHRS and CDR2 YFSETQ. V lost 6 bases, J lost 3 bases, and 12 bases stayed unmatched.

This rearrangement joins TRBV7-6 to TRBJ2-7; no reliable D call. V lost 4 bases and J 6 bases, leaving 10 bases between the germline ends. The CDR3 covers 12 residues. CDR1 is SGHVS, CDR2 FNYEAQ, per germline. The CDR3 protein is CASSSRAGEQYF. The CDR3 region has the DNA TGTGCCAGCAGCTCTCGGGCCGGCGAGCAGTACTTC.

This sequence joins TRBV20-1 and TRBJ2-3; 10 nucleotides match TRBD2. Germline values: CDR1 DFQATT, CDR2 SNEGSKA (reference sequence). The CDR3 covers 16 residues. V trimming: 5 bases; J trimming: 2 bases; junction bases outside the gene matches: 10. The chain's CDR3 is CSAEGTSDPVTDTQYF. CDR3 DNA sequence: TGCAGTGCTGAAGGGACTAGCGATCCAGTCACAGATACGCAGTATTTT.

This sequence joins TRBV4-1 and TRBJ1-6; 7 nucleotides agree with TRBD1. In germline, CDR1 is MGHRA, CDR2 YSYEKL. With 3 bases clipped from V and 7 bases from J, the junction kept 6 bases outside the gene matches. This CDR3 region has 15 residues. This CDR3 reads CASSQSGGRNSPLHF. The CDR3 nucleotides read TGCGCCAGCAGCCAGTCAGGGGGTAGGAATTCACCCCTCCACTTT.

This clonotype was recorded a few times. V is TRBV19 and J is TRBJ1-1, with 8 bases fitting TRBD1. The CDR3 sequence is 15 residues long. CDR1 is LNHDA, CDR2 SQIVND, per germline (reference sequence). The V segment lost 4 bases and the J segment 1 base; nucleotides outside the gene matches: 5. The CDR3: CASSRDRGRNTEAFF. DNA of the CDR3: TGTGCCAGTAGTAGAGACAGGGGTCGGAACACTGAAGCTTTCTTT.

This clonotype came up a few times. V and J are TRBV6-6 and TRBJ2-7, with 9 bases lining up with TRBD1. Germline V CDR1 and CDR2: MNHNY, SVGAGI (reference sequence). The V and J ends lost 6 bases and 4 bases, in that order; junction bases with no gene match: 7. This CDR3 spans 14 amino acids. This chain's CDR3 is CASRDGTGTYEQYF. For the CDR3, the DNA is TGTGCCAGCAGAGACGGGACAGGGACTTACGAGCAGTACTTC.

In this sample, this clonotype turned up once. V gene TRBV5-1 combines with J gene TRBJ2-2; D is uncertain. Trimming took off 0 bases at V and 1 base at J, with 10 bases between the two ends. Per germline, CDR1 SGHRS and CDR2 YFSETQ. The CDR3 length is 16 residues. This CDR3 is CASSLAVGQNTGELFF. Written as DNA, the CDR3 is TGCGCCAGCAGCTTGGCCGTCGGCCAGAACACCGGGGAGCTGTTTTTT.

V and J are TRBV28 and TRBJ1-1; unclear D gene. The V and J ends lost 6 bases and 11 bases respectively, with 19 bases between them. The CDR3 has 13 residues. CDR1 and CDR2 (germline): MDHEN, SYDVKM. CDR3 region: CASRSGPGGEAFF. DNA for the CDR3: TGTGCCAGCAGGTCTGGACCGGGAGGTGAGGCTTTCTTT.

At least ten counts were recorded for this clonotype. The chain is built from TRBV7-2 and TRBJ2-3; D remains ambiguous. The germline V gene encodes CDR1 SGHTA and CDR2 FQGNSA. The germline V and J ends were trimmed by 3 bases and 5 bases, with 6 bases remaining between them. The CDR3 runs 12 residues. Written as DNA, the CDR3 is TGTGCCAGCAGCTTTTCCCGAGATACGCAGTATTTT. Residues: CASSFSRDTQYF.